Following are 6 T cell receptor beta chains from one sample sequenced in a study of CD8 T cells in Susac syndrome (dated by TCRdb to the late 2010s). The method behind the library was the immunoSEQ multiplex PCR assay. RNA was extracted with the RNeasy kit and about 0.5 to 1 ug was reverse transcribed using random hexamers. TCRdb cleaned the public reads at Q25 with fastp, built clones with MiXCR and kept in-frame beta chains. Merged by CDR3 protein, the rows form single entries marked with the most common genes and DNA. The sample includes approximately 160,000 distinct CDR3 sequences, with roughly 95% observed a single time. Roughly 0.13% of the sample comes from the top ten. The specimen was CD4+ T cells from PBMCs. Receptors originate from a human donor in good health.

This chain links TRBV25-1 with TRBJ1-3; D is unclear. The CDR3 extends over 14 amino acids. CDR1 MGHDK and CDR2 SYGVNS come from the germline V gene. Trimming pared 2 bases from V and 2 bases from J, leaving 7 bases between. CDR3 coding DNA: TGTGCCAGCAGTGAAGTCTCCCCTGGAAACACCATATATTTT. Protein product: CASSEVSPGNTIYF.

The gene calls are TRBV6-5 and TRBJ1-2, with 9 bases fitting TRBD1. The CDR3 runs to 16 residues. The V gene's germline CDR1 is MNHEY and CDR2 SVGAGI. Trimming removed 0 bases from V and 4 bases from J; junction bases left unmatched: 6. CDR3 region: CASSYSRQGVFYGYTF. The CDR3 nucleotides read TGTGCCAGCAGTTACTCCCGACAGGGGGTCTTCTATGGCTACACCTTC.

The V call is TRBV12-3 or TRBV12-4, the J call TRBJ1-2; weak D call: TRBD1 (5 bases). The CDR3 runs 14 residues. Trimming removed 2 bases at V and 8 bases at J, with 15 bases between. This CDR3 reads CASSLNLGAAGYTF. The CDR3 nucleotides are TGTGCCAGCAGTTTAAATTTAGGGGCAGCGGGCTACACCTTC.

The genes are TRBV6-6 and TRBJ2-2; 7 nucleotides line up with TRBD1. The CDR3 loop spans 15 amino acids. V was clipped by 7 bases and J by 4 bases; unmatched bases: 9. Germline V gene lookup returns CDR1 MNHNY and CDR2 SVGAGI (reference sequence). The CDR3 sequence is CASKFVGGITGELFF. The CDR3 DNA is TGTGCCAGCAAGTTCGTAGGGGGCATCACCGGGGAGCTGTTTTTT.

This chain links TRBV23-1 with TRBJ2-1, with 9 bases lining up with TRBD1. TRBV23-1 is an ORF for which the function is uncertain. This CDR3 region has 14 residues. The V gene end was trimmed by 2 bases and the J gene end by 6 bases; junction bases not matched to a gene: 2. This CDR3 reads CASSQHRGLNEQFF. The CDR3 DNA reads TGCGCCAGCAGTCAACACAGGGGGCTCAATGAGCAGTTCTTC.

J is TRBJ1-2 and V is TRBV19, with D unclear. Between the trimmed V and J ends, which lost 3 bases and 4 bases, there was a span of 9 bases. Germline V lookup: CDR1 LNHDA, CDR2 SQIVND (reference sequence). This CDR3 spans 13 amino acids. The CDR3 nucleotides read TGTGCCAGTAGTATGCCCGACGGCTATGGCTACACCTTC. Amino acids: CASSMPDGYGYTF.